These 14 T cell receptor beta chains came from one sample sequenced in a study of cytomegalovirus exposure and HLA in healthy donors. A multiplex PCR was run with 60 Vbeta primers and 13 Jbeta primers. Sequenced by immunoSEQ multiplex PCR; TCRdb stores in-frame clones only, minus some. This table has about 190,000 clones, about 80% appearing once. The sequenced sample was PBMCs. These receptors all stem from a woman aged 45-65 years in good health and CMV-seropositive.

This clone appeared a single time. The chain is built from TRBV5-6 and TRBJ1-2; tentatively, D is TRBD1 (5 bases). CDR3 size: 15 residues. Germline CDR1 reads SGHDT; CDR2 reads YYEEEE. Trimming stripped 1 base from V and 4 bases from J, with 14 bases between. The CDR3 protein is CASSLRLGQPYGYTF. CDR3 DNA sequence: TGTGCCAGCAGCTTGCGGTTGGGGCAGCCCTATGGCTACACCTTC.

The V gene is TRBV6-1, the J gene TRBJ1-1; D remains unclear. The germline V gene has CDR1 MNHNS and CDR2 SASEGT. V was trimmed by 6 bases and J by 4 bases, leaving 12 bases between them. The CDR3 is made up of 13 amino acids. CDR3 in DNA: TGTGCCAGCAGATCGGTTCGGGGCACTGAAGCTTTCTTT. This gives the protein CASRSVRGTEAFF.

A single count supports this clone. The V and J genes are TRBV7-3 and TRBJ2-3, with TRBD2 identical over 9 bases. The CDR3 covers 16 residues. The germline V gene has CDR1 SGHTA and CDR2 FQGTGA. V gave up 5 bases and J gave up 2 bases; unmatched junction bases: 8. The CDR3 spells CASSLGAGGSTDTQYF. For the CDR3, the DNA is TGTGCCAGCAGCCTCGGGGCGGGGGGGTCCACAGATACGCAGTATTTT.

The rearrangement uses TRBV10-3 and TRBJ2-3; 9 positions agree with TRBD1. V gave up 2 bases and J gave up 4 bases; unmatched junction bases: 7. Germline V lookup: CDR1 ENHRY, CDR2 SYGVKD. This CDR3 spans 16 amino acids. CDR3 sequence: CAISEQPGQGSDTQYF. The CDR3 DNA reads as TGTGCCATCAGTGAGCAGCCGGGACAGGGATCAGATACGCAGTATTTT.

The rearrangement uses TRBV6-5 and TRBJ1-3; D call uncertain. The CDR3 has 15 amino acids. Germline CDR1 is MNHEY and CDR2 is SVGAGI. V lost 6 bases and J lost 0, with 12 bases in between. CDR3 sequence reads: CASSSVGLSGNTIYF. CDR3 coding DNA: TGTGCCAGCAGCTCAGTTGGGCTCTCTGGAAACACCATATATTTT.

This clone was detected a few times. The DNA for the CDR3 is TGTGCCAGCAGGGGGACTAGCGAGGGTGAGCAGTTCTTC. This translates into CASRGTSEGEQFF. V and J are TRBV5-6 and TRBJ2-1, with TRBD2 identical over 10 bases. J gave up 9 bases and V 5 bases, and 5 bases lay outside the gene matches. Germline lookup yields CDR1 SGHDT and CDR2 YYEEEE. The CDR3 is 13 amino acids.

The CDR3 loop is CASRKTGGAEGYTF. For the CDR3, the DNA is TGTGCCAGCAGAAAAACAGGGGGCGCGGAGGGCTACACCTTC. The chain uses TRBV5-4 and TRBJ1-2, with 9 bases aligning to TRBD1. The CDR3 has 14 residues. Per germline, CDR1 SGHNT and CDR2 YYREEE (reference sequence). Trimming cost V 5 bases and J 8 bases; bases outside gene matches: 10.

The rearrangement uses TRBV2 and TRBJ2-7; 8 positions match TRBD2. In germline, CDR1 is SNHLY, CDR2 FYNNEI. V dropped 6 bases and J dropped 2; count of bases not matched to a gene: 6. This CDR3 is built from 14 residues. CDR3 residues: CASRRGEGTYEQYF. CDR3 nucleotides: TGTGCCAGCAGGCGGGGGGAGGGCACCTACGAGCAGTACTTC. Based on the CDR3 plus reference TRBV2 and TRBJ2-7, the full variable domain is EPEVTQTPSHQVTQMGQEVILRCVPISNHLYFYWYRQILGQKVEFLVSFYNNEISEKSEIFDDQFSVERPDGSNFTLKIRSTKLEDSAMYFCASRRGEGTYEQYFGPGTRLTVT.

The V and J genes are TRBV18 and TRBJ2-5; 11 nucleotides agree with TRBD2. The CDR3 runs 16 residues. V lost 6 bases to trimming and J lost 5 bases; unmatched junction nucleotides: 11. Per the germline V gene, CDR1 is KGHSH and CDR2 is LQKENI. As DNA, the CDR3 is TGTGCCAGCTCGCCGACTAGCGGGGCCCCGCGGGAGACCCAGTACTTC. Translating it yields CASSPTSGAPRETQYF.

This clone is a singleton in its sample. CDR3 in amino acids: CASSWGQDRENTIYF. The CDR3 DNA is TGCGCCAGCAGCTGGGGACAGGATCGTGAGAACACCATATATTTT. The chain links TRBV5-1 to TRBJ1-3; TRBD1 matches 8 bases. Germline loops: CDR1 SGHRS, CDR2 YFSETQ. The CDR3 contains 15 residues. V was clipped by 3 bases and J by 7 bases; unmatched bases: 9. Looking up the rest from reference TRBV5-1 and TRBJ1-3 gives the full variable domain: KAGVTQTPRYLIKTRGQQVTLSCSPISGHRSVSWYQQTPGQGLQFLFEYFSETQRNKGNFPGRFSGRQFSNSRSEMNVSTLELGDSALYLCASSWGQDRENTIYFGEGSWLTVV.

A note on this clone: Its ends do not fully match the called genes, so a read error is possible. This chain joins TRBV7-2 and TRBJ1-2; TRBD1 agrees at 9 bases. This CDR3 has 16 residues. Germline values: CDR1 SGHTA, CDR2 FQGNSA. CDR3 region: CASSLGGTGRFSLRVF. CDR3 nucleotide sequence: TGTGCCAGCAGCTTAGGCGGGACAGGGCGCTTTTCCCTCCGTGTCTTC.

This clone was recorded a few times. At one end the junction does not follow the germline gene, possibly because of a read error. This chain connects TRBV4-1 to TRBJ1-4; maybe TRBD1 (5 bases). The germline CDR1 and CDR2 sequences are MGHRA and YSYEKL. The CDR3 length is 14 residues. CDR3 region: CASSQAPTDENLFF. The CDR3 DNA sequence: TGCGCCAGCAGCCAAGCCCCGACAGACGAAAACCTGTTTTTT.

This clone has just a few counts. The genes are TRBV4-1 and TRBJ1-4; no clear D gene. Germline loops: CDR1 MGHRA, CDR2 YSYEKL. Trimming pared 4 bases from V and 8 bases from J, leaving 17 bases between. The CDR3 is made up of 15 amino acids. CDR3 sequence reads: CASSLETGEGEKLFF. The DNA for the CDR3 is TGCGCCAGCAGCCTAGAGACCGGGGAAGGGGAAAAACTGTTTTTT.

The chain employs TRBV28 and TRBJ1-3; D is perhaps TRBD1 (6 bases). The germline V and J ends were trimmed by 4 bases and 4 bases, with 14 bases remaining between them. The CDR3 loop spans 15 amino acids. Germline CDR1 reads MDHEN; CDR2 reads SYDVKM. The CDR3: CASSSTGHRGNTIYF. The CDR3 nucleotides are TGTGCCAGCAGTTCCACAGGGCACAGGGGAAACACCATATATTTT. The whole variable domain, filled in from reference TRBV28 and TRBJ1-3, reads DVKVTQSSRYLVKRTGEKVFLECVQDMDHENMFWYRQDPGLGLRLIYFSYDVKMKEKGDIPEGYSVSREKKERFSLILESASTNQTSMYLCASSSTGHRGNTIYFGEGSWLTVV.